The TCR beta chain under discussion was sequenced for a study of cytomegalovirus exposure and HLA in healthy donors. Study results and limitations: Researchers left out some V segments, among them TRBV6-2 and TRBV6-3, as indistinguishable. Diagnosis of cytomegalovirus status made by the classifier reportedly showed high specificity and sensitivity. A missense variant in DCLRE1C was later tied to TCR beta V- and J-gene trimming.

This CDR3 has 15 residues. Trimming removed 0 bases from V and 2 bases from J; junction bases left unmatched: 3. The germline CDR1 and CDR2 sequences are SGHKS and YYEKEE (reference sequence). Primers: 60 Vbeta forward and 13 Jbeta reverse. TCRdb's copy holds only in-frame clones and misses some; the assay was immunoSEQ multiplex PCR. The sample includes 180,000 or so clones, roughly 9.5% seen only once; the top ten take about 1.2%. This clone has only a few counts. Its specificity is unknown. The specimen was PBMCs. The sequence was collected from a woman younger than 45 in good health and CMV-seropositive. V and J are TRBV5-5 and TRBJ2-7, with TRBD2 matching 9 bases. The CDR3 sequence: CASSLGPSGTYEQYF. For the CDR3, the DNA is TGTGCCAGCAGCTTGGGTCCTAGCGGGACCTACGAGCAGTACTTC. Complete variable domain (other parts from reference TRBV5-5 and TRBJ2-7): DAGVTQSPTHLIKTRGQQVTLRCSPISGHKSVSWYQQVLGQGPQFIFQYYEKEERGRGNFPDRFSARQFPNYSSELNVNALLLGDSALYLCASSLGPSGTYEQYFGPGTRLTVT.